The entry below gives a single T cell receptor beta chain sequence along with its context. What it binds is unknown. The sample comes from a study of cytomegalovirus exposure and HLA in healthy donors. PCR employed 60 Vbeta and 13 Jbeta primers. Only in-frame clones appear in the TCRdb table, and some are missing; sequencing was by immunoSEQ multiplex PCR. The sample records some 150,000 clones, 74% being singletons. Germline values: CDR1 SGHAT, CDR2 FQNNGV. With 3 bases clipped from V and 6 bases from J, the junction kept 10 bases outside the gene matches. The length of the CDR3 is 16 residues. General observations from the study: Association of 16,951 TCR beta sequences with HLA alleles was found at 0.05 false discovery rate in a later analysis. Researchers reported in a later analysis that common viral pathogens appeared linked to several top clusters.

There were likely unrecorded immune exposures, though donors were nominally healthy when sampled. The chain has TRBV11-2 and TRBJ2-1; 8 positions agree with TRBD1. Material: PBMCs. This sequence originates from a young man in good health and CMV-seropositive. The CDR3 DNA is TGTGCCAGCAGCTTCCCACAGACAGGGGCTGGCAATGAGCAGTTCTTC. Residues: CASSFPQTGAGNEQFF.